This TCR beta chain appears in the sequencing data of a study of beta chain features in type 1 diabetes. Study-wide background: Healthy donors and patients had similar age, gender and cell yields. Points from the study as a whole: Here, the possible influence of HLA type (on TCRB rearrangement) remained unresolved.

In the case of this clone: As yet, its antigen is unknown.

Every participating donor gave one draw, a heparinised blood sample averaging approximately 120 mL. Germline V gives CDR1 SGHDN, CDR2 FVKESK. The V segment lost 5 bases and the J segment 2 bases; nucleotides outside the gene matches: 8. This CDR3 contains 15 residues. Expressed TCRB transcripts were sequenced because the entire RNA isolate underwent reverse transcription. Profiling relied on immunoSEQ multiplex PCR, and the TCRdb table lists in-frame clones only, not all of them. In the table there are roughly 610,000 clones, about 16% of which are singletons. The J gene is TRBJ2-5, the V gene TRBV14, with 7 nucleotides matching TRBD1. The sequencing sample was made of naive CD4+ T cells from blood. This receptor was obtained from a young man in good health. The CDR3 region has the DNA TGTGCCAGCAGCGTCCGGACAGGACTTCAAGAGACCCAGTACTTC. This codes for CASSVRTGLQETQYF.